This T cell receptor beta chain was identified during a study of identical twins. Findings and caveats of the study: Clonotypes of the beta chain that were abundant in cord blood carried fewer insertions (memory repertoires showed none). One should note that invariant MAIT and iNKT cells could partly confound zero-insertion analyses.

A word on this clonotype: Its antigen is not identified. Its ends do not fully match the called genes, so a read error is possible.

MiXCR was run by TCRdb on the 5' RACE reads, yielding one entry per CDR3 protein. The profile shows approximately 620,000 distinct CDR3 sequences, 8.5% to 9% of them singletons. CDR3 size: 14 residues. CDR1 is MNHNS, CDR2 SASEGT, per germline. This sample was also put to use in a study of yellow fever vaccine responses in identical twins.

The sequence derives from a woman under 30 in good health. The source material was PBMCs. The chain links TRBV6-1 to TRBJ2-3, with D unresolved. This CDR3 reads CVSSGYVGTDTQYF. The CDR3 DNA reads as TGTGTCAGCAGTGGGTATGTGGGCACAGATACGCAGTATTTT.